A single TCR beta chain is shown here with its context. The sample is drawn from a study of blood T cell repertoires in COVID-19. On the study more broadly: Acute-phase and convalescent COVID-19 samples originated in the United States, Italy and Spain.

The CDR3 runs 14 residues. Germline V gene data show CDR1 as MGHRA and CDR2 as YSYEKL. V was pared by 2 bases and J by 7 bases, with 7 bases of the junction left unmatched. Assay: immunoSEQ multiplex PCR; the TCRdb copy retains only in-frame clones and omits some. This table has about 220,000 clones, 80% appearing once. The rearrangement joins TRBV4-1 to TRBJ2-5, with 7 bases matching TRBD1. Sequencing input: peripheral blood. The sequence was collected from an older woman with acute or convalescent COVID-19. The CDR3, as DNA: TGCGCCAGCAGCCAACAGGCACCAGGGGGGACCCAGTACTTC. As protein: CASSQQAPGGTQYF.